A single T cell receptor (beta chain) is shown here with its context. What antigen it recognizes has not been identified. No clone much larger than this one lies a single base away; base qualities are absent. According to the germline V gene, CDR1 reads SQVTM and CDR2 reads ANQGSEA. Including cysteine and phenylalanine, the CDR3 has 14 amino acids. Only the CDR3 portion is preserved as DNA: 42 bases, with reading frame beginning at the first base. From V the trimming removes 3 bases and from J it removes 3 bases, while the gene matches leave 4 bases of the junction unaccounted for. This sample was taken from a study of T cell repertoires in cytomegalovirus infection (dated by TCRdb to about 2019). Study-wide context: Because public TCR beta signatures pointed to carriage of CMV infection together with the matching HLA type, the HLA type of each donor mattered for the analysis.

Paper-wide results and their limitations: The ex vivo response was dominated by HLA-C-restricted CMV-specific TCR beta clonotypes, which also provided the single most frequent clonotype in two of eight donors. In both this cohort and an independent cohort of 300 to 450 donors, the cumulative frequency of public TCR beta family members distinguished carriers of CMV infection plus the relevant HLA type.

The instrument given in TCRdb is Illumina HiSeq 1500. The public reads were run again by TCRdb, first through fastp at Q25 and then through MiXCR, and only productive beta chains were kept. Merged by CDR3 protein, the rows form single entries marked with the most common genes and DNA. The sample table contains 310,000 or so distinct CDR3 sequences; only one count was recorded for about 9.2% of them. The ten largest account for more than 2.5% of the sample. Material: PBMCs. The rearrangement joined TRBV29-1 to TRBJ2-3; 9 junctional bases match TRBD1. The receptor's source is a human donor in good health (CMV status not recorded). Some clones in this sample may be carry-over from other donors' samples. The nucleotide sequence reads as follows: TGCAGCGTTGATTGGACAGGGGAGACAGATACGCAGTATTTT. The translation is CSVDWTGETDTQYF.